This T cell receptor beta chain was documented in a study of Graves' ophthalmopathy and Graves' hyperthyroidism. V shed 5 bases and J shed 6 bases, with 13 bases lying between them. The CDR3 sequence is 13 residues long. In germline, CDR1 is SGHVS, CDR2 FQNEAQ. RNA transcripts yielded amplified TCR beta CDR3 regions. HTBI primers were used in a first-round RT-PCR, which preceded a second-round multiplex PCR. TCRdb passed the multiplex PCR reads through MiXCR, listing each CDR3 protein once. The table has roughly 1.1 million distinct CDR3 sequences, about two fifths seen once. Notes on this clonotype: Its antigen is unidentified.

Findings and caveats of the study: Separation of ophthalmopathy from stable hyperthyroidism was achieved by a 13-signature model, at 85% to 90% sensitivity and around 81% specificity. Blood also harbored most expanded thyroid clonotypes above 0.001 frequency.

V gene TRBV7-8 combines with J gene TRBJ1-2; D possibly corresponds to TRBD1 (5 bases). Sequenced: peripheral blood or thyroid tissue (not recorded which). This sequence originates from an adult man with Graves' hyperthyroidism. CDR3 sequence (DNA): TGTGCCAGCAGCCCCAGGGATTTAGATGGCTACACCTTC. It specifies CASSPRDLDGYTF.